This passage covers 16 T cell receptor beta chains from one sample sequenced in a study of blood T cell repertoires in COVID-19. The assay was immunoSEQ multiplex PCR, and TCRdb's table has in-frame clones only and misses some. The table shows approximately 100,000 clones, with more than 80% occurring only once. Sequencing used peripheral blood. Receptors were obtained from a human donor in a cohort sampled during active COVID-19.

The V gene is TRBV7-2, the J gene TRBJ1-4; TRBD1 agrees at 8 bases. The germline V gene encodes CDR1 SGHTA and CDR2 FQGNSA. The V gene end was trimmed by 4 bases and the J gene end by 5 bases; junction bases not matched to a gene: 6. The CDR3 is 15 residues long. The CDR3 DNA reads TGTGCCAGCAGCTCCCAGGGGGCTGTGAATGAAAAACTGTTTTTT. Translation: CASSSQGAVNEKLFF.

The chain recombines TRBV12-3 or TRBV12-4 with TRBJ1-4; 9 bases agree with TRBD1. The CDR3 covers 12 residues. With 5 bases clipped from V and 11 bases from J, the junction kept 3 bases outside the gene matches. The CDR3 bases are TGTGCCAGCAGTCCTACAGGGGGCAAACTGTTTTTT. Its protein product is CASSPTGGKLFF.

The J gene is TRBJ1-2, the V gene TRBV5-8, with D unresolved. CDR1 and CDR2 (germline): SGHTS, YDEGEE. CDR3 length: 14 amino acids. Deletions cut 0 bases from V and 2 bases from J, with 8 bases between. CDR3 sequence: CASSLAGRNYGYTF. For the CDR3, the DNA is TGTGCCAGCAGCTTGGCCGGCAGGAACTATGGCTACACCTTC.

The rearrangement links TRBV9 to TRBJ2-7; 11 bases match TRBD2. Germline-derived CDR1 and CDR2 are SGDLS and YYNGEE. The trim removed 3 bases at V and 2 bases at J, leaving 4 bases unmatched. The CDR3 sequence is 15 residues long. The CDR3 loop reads CASSGGTSGTYEQYF. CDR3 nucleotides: TGTGCCAGCAGCGGCGGGACTAGCGGTACCTACGAGCAGTACTTC. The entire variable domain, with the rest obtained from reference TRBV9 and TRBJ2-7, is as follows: DSGVTQTPKHLITATGQRVTLRCSPRSGDLSVYWYQQSLDQGLQFLIQYYNGEERAKGNILERFSAQQFPDLHSELNLSSLELGDSALYFCASSGGTSGTYEQYFGPGTRLTVT.

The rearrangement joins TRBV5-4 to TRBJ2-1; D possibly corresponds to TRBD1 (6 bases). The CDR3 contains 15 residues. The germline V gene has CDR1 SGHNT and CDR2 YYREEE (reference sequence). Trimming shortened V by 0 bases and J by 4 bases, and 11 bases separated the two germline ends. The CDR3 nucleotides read TGTGCCAGCAGCTTGGGAGGAAGGGGGTACAATGAGCAGTTCTTC. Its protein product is CASSLGGRGYNEQFF.

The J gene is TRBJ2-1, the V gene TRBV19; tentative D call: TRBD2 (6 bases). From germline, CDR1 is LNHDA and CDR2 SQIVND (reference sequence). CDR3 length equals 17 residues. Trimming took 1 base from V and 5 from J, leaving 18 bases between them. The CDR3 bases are TGTGCCAGTAGTATAGTGGGTAGCCGGCGACTAGACAATGAGCAGTTCTTC. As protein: CASSIVGSRRLDNEQFF.

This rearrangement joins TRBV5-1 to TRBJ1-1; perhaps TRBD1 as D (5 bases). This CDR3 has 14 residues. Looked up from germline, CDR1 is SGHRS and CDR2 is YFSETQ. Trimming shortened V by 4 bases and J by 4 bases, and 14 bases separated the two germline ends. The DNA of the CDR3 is TGCGCCAGCAGCGCCGAGGGGAGGGCCACTGAAGCTTTCTTT. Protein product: CASSAEGRATEAFF. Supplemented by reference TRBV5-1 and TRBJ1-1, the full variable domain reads KAGVTQTPRYLIKTRGQQVTLSCSPISGHRSVSWYQQTPGQGLQFLFEYFSETQRNKGNFPGRFSGRQFSNSRSEMNVSTLELGDSALYLCASSAEGRATEAFFGQGTRLTVV.

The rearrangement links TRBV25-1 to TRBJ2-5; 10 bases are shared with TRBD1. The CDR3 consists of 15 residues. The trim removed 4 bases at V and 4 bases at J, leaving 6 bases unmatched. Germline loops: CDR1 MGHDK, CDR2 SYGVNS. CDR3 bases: TGTGCCAGCAGTGCCGGACAGGGGGTTTTAGAGACCCAGTACTTC. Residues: CASSAGQGVLETQYF. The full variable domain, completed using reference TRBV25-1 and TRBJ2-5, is EADIYQTPRYLVIGTGKKITLECSQTMGHDKMYWYQQDPGMELHLIHYSYGVNSTEKGDLSSESTVSRIRTEHFPLTLESARPSHTSQYLCASSAGQGVLETQYFGPGTRLLVL.

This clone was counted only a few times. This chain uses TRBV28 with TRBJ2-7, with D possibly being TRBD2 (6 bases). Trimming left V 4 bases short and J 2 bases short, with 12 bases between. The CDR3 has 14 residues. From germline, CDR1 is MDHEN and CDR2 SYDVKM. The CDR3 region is CASSSSDQTYEQYF. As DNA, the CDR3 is TGTGCCAGCAGTTCTAGCGACCAAACCTACGAGCAGTACTTC.

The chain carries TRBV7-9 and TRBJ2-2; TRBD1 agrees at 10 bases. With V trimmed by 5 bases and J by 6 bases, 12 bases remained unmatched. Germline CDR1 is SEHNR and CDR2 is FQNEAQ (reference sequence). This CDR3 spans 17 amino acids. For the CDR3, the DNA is TGTGCCAGCAGCCTAATTGTGGGGACAGGGGTACCCGGGGAGCTGTTTTTT. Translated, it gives CASSLIVGTGVPGELFF.

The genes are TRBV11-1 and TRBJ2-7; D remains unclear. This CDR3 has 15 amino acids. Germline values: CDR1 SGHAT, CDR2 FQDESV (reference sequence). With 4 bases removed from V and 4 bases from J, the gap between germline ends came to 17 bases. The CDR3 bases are TGTGCCAGCAGCTACGATCTCCGAACTAAATACGAGCAGTACTTC. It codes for CASSYDLRTKYEQYF. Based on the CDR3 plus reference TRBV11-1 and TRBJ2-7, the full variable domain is EAEVAQSPRYKITEKSQAVAFWCDPISGHATLYWYRQILGQGPELLVQFQDESVVDDSQLPKDRFSAERLKGVDSTLKIQPAELGDSAMYLCASSYDLRTKYEQYFGPGTRLTVT.

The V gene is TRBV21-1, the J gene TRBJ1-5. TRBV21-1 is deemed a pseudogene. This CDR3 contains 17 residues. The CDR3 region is CASSRRYRGGRAQPQHF. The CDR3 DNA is TGTGCCAGCAGCAGGCGGTACCGCGGGGGCAGGGCCCAGCCCCAGCATTTT.

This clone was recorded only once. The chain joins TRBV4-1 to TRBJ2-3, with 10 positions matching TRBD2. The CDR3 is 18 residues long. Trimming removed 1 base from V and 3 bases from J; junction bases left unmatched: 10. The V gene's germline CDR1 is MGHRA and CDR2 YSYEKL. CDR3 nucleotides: TGCGCCAGCAGCCAAGGTTACATAGCGGGGGGAGTTACAGATACGCAGTATTTT. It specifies CASSQGYIAGGVTDTQYF.

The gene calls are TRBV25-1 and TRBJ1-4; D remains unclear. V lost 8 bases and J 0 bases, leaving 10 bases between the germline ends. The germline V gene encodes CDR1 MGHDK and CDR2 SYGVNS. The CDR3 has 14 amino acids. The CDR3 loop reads CASGPKATNEKLFF. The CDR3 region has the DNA TGTGCCAGCGGGCCCAAGGCAACTAATGAAAAACTGTTTTTT.

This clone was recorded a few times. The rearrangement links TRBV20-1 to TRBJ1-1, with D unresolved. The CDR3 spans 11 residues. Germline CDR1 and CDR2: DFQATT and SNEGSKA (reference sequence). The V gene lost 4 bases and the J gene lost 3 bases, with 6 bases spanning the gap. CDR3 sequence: CSAIPHTEAFF. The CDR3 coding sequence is TGCAGTGCTATCCCTCACACTGAAGCTTTCTTT.

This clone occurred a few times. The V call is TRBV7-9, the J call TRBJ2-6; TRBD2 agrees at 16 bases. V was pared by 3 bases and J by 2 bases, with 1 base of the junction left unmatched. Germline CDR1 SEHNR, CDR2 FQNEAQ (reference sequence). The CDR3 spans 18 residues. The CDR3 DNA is TGTGCCAGCAGCTTGGGACTAGCGGGAGGGCCTGGGGCCAACGTCCTGACTTTC. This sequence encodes CASSLGLAGGPGANVLTF.